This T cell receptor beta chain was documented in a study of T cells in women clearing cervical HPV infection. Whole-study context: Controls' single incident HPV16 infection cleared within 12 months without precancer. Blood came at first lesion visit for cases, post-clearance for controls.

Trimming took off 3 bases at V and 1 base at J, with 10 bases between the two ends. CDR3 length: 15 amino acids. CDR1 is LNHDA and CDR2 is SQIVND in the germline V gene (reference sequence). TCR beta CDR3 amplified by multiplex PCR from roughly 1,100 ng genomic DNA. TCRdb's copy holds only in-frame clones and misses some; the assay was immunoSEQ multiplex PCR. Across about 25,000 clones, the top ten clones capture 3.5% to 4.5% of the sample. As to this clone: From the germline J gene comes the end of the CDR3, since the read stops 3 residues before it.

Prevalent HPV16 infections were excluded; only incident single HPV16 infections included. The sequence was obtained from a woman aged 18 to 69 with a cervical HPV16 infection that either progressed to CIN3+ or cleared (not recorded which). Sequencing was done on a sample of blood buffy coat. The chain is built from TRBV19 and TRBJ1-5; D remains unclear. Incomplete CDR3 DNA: TGTGCCAGTAGTATTGAAGCGGAGAGCAATCAGCCC. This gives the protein CASSIEAESNQP. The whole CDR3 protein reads CASSIEAESNQPQHF.